The present T cell receptor (beta chain) was sequenced within a study of blood T cell repertoires in COVID-19. Across the whole study: The United States, Italy and Spain provided the acute and convalescent COVID-19 samples.

Assay used: immunoSEQ multiplex PCR; TCRdb lists only in-frame clones, some missing. The data contain 50,000 to 70,000 clones, roughly 76% of them singletons. Looked up from germline, CDR1 is LGHDT and CDR2 is YNNKEL (reference sequence). The CDR3 sequence is 16 residues long. Trimming stripped 1 base from V and 0 bases from J, with 10 bases between. Source material: peripheral blood. The clonotype originates from a man in his fifties or sixties with active or convalescent COVID-19. This sequence joins TRBV3-1 (or the pseudogene TRBV3-2) and TRBJ1-3; D not certain. CDR3 amino acids: CASSQGAGSSGNTIYF. The CDR3 nucleotides are TGTGCCAGCAGCCAAGGGGCGGGAAGCTCTGGAAACACCATATATTTT.